The clone carrying this TCR beta chain was recorded many times. Through template switching, a universal primer site was introduced, and the cDNA contained unique molecular identifiers. Each CDR3 protein gets one entry after TCRdb re-called the 5' RACE reads with MiXCR. Of approximately 230,000 distinct CDR3 sequences detected, over 11% appear once; the ten largest clones hold 8.8%. This entry is derived from a study of identical twins. V lost 6 bases and J 3 bases, leaving 3 bases between the germline ends. CDR3 length: 10 amino acids. The chain is built from TRBV12-3 or TRBV12-4 and TRBJ2-7; D is undetermined. The TCR sequence derives from a woman younger than 30 in good health. The sample consisted of memory (CD45RO+) T cells sorted from blood. DNA of the CDR3: TGTGCCAGCAGCCGCTACGAGCAGTACTTC. It codes for CASSRYEQYF.